This is a list of T cell receptor beta chains from one sample in a study of blood T cell repertoires in COVID-19. Here immunoSEQ multiplex PCR was the method, and the copy in TCRdb shows in-frame clones only, minus some. The sample lists 250,000 or so clones, around 80% occurring once. Sequenced: peripheral blood. Receptors originate from a human donor in a cohort sampled during active COVID-19. CDR3s include the opening cysteine and the closing phenylalanine or tryptophan. Fields, in order: J gene, V gene, CDR3 protein.

j_call: TRBJ1-2; v_call: TRBV12-3/TRBV12-4; cdr3_aa: CASSSGGGGYTF
j_call: TRBJ2-1; v_call: TRBV5-4; cdr3_aa: CASSLMTGSYNEQFF
j_call: TRBJ1-1; v_call: TRBV18; cdr3_aa: CASSPPRGMNTEAFF
j_call: TRBJ2-1; v_call: TRBV12-3/TRBV12-4; cdr3_aa: CASSLKRGGEQFF
j_call: TRBJ2-3; v_call: TRBV5-6; cdr3_aa: CASSRPSGGVADTQYF
j_call: TRBJ2-5; v_call: TRBV5-6; cdr3_aa: CASSLQKRQGWGETQYF
j_call: TRBJ2-5; v_call: TRBV2; cdr3_aa: CASYGTSGGAREETQYF
j_call: TRBJ1-5; v_call: TRBV5-1; cdr3_aa: CASSVGTENQPQHF
j_call: TRBJ2-3; v_call: TRBV3-1/TRBV3-2; cdr3_aa: CASSFSGGTDTQYF
j_call: TRBJ2-7; v_call: TRBV9; cdr3_aa: CASSVSRTGQGDEQYF
j_call: TRBJ1-1; v_call: TRBV7-9; cdr3_aa: CASSIGQGDTEAFF
j_call: TRBJ2-5; v_call: TRBV9; cdr3_aa: CASSESGVPSETQYF
j_call: TRBJ2-5; v_call: TRBV6-1; cdr3_aa: CASSEQTGGETQYF
j_call: TRBJ2-6; v_call: TRBV30; cdr3_aa: CAWSVGRAGANVLTF